This T cell receptor beta chain comes out of a study of blood T cells in healthy people across ages (dated by TCRdb to between 2014 and 2017). Regarding the research as a whole: In model experiments, template switching captured roughly one uniquely barcoded TCR beta cDNA molecule for every two T cells. Using deep sequencing normalized with unique cDNA molecular identifiers, the study measured how TCR beta repertoire diversity changes with age. To avoid experimental bias, donors of different ages were randomly spread across the sequencing lanes. Four age groups were formed from the donors: young (average approximately 16 years), middle-aged (just under 40), aged (about 68) and long-lived (about 75). Two additional independent replicas of 1 million unique cDNA reads from the same blood draw were analyzed for two donors (one aged 18 to 30 and one aged 80 or older).

Findings and caveats that apply to the study as a whole: There was a strong correlation between observed TCR beta diversity and the percentage of naive T cells measured by flow cytometry. Compared with the aged group, the long-lived group had more naive CD4+ T cells, fewer expanded clones and increased TCR diversity, a pattern suggesting age selection. Estimates of total diversity from one million sequenced T cells were regarded as lower bounds and underestimates. As age increased, observed TCR beta diversity per million T cells dropped in a roughly linear way, and a significant reduction was already evident by age about 40. The CMV infection status of donors was not known, potentially confounding age-related changes in expanded clonotypes. Because profiling used bulk unsorted PBMCs, naive and antigen-experienced compartments could not be compared conclusively.

From the cysteine up to the phenylalanine, the CDR3 has a length of 14 residues. Only the CDR3 DNA is retained, 42 bases long and in frame from the first base. Trimming costs V 6 bases and J 3 bases, and their ends lie 13 bases apart. The CDR1 and CDR2 encoded by the germline V gene are KGHSH and LQKENI. This clonotype was seen a handful of times. Its cognate antigen has yet to be identified. No quality values exist for individual bases; no much larger clone is one base distant. The approximately 39 donors, aged about 6 to 95 years, were systemically healthy Caucasian individuals from Russia. Each donor gave roughly 9.5 milliliters of peripheral blood, collected into EDTA-treated Vacutainer tubes. Ficoll-Paque density-gradient centrifugation was used to isolate PBMCs, with at least 6.5 million per sample. Total RNA was extracted from PBMCs with Trizol reagent, with at least 6 micrograms obtained per sample. For every donor, an aliquot of PBMCs went through flow cytometry to measure the percentages of naive CD45RAhigh/CD27high T cells.

The library came from 5' RACE. The sequencer was an Illumina HiSeq 2500. The second PCR ran for roughly 7 to 11 cycles and used a J-beta primer mix along with a sample-barcoded 5' primer. A unique molecular identifier was introduced onto each TCR beta cDNA molecule by a template-switch 5' adaptor carrying 12 random nucleotides. Each sample yielded at least 3 million CDR3-containing paired-end reads. First-strand cDNA was synthesized from all RNA with the Mint cDNA synthesis kit, primed by a TRBC-specific oligonucleotide. After uracil-DNA glycosylase treatment, a first 18-cycle PCR used universal primers M1SS and BC2_uni_R on all cDNA. On the study's bioinformatics: Each sample was normalized by randomly selecting 1 million high-quality reads, each carrying a distinct molecular identifier. Instead of being binned into consensus sequences, reads that shared molecular identifiers were thrown out. MiTCR, set to a Q25 quality threshold and the strictest error-elimination algorithm, was used for CDR3 identification, clonotype clustering and error correction. A nonparametric unseen species model with Euler transformation was used to estimate lower-bound total TCR beta diversity. The public reads were reanalyzed by TCRdb: fastp trimming at Q25, MiXCR alignment, in-frame beta chains only. Merged by CDR3 protein, the rows form single entries marked with the most common genes and DNA. TCRdb, rather than the study authors, made the V and J calls. The sample table records about a million distinct CDR3 sequences; about 48% of these occur just once. Roughly 13% of the sample goes to the ten largest clones.

The chain is encoded by TRBV18 joined to TRBJ2-3, with a tentative D gene TRBD2 over 6 matching bases. Sequencing was carried out using blood. This TCR was sampled from a man under 40 in good health. The encoded CDR3 is CASSPKEGTDTQYF. The nucleotides read TGTGCCAGCTCCCCTAAGGAGGGGACAGATACGCAGTATTTT.